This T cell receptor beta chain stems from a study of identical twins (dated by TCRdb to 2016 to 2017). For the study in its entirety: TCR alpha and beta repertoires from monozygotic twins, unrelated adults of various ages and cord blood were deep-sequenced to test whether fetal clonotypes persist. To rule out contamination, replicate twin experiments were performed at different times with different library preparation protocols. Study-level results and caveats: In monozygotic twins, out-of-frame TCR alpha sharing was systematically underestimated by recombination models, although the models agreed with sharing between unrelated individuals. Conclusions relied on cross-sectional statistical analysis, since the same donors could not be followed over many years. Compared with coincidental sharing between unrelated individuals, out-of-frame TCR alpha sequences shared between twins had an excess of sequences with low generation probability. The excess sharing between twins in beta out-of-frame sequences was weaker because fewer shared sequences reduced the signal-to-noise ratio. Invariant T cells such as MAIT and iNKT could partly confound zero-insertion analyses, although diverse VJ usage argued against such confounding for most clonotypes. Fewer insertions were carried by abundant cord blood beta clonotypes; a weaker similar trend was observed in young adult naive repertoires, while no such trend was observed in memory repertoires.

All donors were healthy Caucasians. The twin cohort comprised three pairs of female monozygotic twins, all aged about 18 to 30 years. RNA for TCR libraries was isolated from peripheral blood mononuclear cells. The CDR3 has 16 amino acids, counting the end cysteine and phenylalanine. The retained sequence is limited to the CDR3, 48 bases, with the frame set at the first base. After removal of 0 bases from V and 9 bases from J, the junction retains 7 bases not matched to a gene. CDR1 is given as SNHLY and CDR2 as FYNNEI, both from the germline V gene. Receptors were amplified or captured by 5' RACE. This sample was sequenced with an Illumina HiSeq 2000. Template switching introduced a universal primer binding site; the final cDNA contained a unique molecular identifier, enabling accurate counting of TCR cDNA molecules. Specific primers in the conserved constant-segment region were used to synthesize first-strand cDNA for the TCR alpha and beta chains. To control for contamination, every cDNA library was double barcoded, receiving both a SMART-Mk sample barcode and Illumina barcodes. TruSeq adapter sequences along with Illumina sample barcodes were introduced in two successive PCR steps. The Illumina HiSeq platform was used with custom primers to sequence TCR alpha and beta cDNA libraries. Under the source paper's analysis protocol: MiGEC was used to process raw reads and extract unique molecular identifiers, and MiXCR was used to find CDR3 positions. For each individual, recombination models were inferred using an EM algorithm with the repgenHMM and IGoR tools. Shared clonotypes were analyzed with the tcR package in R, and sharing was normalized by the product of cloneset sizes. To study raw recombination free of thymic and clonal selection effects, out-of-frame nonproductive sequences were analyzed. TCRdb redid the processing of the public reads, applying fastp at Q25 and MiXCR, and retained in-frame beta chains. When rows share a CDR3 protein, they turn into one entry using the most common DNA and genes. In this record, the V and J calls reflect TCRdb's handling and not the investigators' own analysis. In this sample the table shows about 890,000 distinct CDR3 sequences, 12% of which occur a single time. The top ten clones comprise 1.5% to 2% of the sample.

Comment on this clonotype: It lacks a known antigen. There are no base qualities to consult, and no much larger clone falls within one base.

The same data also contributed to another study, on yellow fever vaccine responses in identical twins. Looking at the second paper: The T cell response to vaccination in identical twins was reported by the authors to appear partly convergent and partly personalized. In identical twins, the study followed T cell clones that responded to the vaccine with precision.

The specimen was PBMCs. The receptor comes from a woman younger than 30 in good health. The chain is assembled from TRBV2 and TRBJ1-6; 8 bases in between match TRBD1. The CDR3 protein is CASSEATAGGGSPLHF. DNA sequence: TGTGCCAGCAGTGAAGCGACCGCAGGGGGCGGTTCACCCCTCCACTTT. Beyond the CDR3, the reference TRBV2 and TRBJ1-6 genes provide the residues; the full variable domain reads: EPEVTQTPSHQVTQMGQEVILRCVPISNHLYFYWYRQILGQKVEFLVSFYNNEISEKSEIFDDQFSVERPDGSNFTLKIRSTKLEDSAMYFCASSEATAGGGSPLHFGNGTRLTVT.